The present entry profiles one TCR beta chain with its context. This clone was seen more than once but under ten times. Its antigen is unknown. No base qualities exist here, and no much larger clone lies one base off it. Using the deep immunoSEQ assay, multiplex PCR amplified TCR CDR3 regions from genomic DNA. Extracted genomic DNA from each cell subset was distributed evenly across all wells of several immunoSEQ 96-well plates, and each plate was treated as a replicate. For sorted subsets, 200 to 250 ng of genomic DNA, equivalent to 25,000 to 35,000 T cell genomes, went into each replicate PCR. Purified libraries were quantified with a Qubit 3.0 fluorometer, sized on a Bioanalyzer 2100, and re-quantified with the KAPA Library Quantification kit. Every immunoSEQ 96-well plate was sequenced on a separate single-read 150-cycle Illumina NextSeq 550 flow cell. Per the authors' processing: Because the immunoSEQ output held only junctional sequences and lacked quality scores, the filtering could not match the filtering applied to full-length reads. Sequences were annotated with PyIR, a Python wrapper for IgBLAST v1.9, and V/J genes and CDR3 were assigned using IMGT germline references. Reads with weak V/J assignments (E-value above 1e-6), missing CDR3, stop codons, out-of-frame junctions, or ambiguous translated residues were removed. V3J clonotypes were defined as sequences sharing an identical inferred V gene, J gene, and CDR3 amino acid sequence. To compute the percentage overlap between repertoires, the number of shared unique clonotypes was divided by the size of the smaller repertoire. Repertoire richness was assessed with RTK rarefaction, the Chao1 estimator, and Recon v2.1 estimates of unobserved clonotypes. For all TCRbeta clonotypes obtained by the gDNA method from a few donors, generation probabilities were computed with OLGA. As stored in TCRdb, this immuneACCESS dataset retains in-frame rearrangements with V and J assigned. A fraction of the clones does not appear; measured against another copy, unresolved V genes explain less than half of the discrepancy, and the remainder lacks a known reason. Clone size and V and J calls were adopted from that table, with D and trimming inferred from the DNA. Recorded for this sample are approximately 110,000 clones; about 67% of them occurred a single time. The ten top clones hold approximately 23% of the sample.

Donors were healthy HIV-negative adults with no recently reported acute infections or vaccinations. Every donor was a Caucasian adult residing in Nashville, Tennessee, USA. CD8 memory samples combined magnetically selected CD45RO+ cells with CCR7-negative CD45RA+ effector memory (TemRA) cells. Blood was collected by leukapheresis, and PBMCs were isolated by Ficoll-Histopaque density gradient centrifugation and then cryopreserved in liquid nitrogen vapor phase. Analytical flow cytometry was used to check the purity and quantity of each magnetically sorted T cell population. Genomic DNA was isolated from every sorted fraction and measured by UV absorbance on a Nanodrop 2000c. This sample stems from a study of shared clonotypes between healthy human individuals (dated by TCRdb to about 2020). The study in broad terms: A few men and two women, aged 18 to 49 years, made up the cohort. For each donor, CD4 naive and CD4 memory were each given three plates, CD8 naive was given two plates, and CD8 memory was given one plate. To estimate repertoire size and how much clonotypes are shared between individuals, the study performed deep sequencing of blood TCR repertoires from about 5 healthy adults. To increase sequencing depth and limit assay-specific biases, different laboratories used diverse techniques to prepare libraries and sequence TCR repertoires. Each donor's leukapheresis produced roughly between roughly 0.85 and 9.5 billion PBMCs. The full study reports these points: Clonotypes shared by all four sorted-subset donors showed higher generation probabilities than non-shared clonotypes. Sampling was limited to blood, and TCR repertoires in tissue likely differ from TCR repertoires in blood. When a few donors were compared, the shared fraction of clonotypes was around 5% for naive CD4, less than 4% for naive CD8, 2% to 2.5% for memory CD4, and less than 0.5% for memory CD8. Larger estimated clonotype richness was generally found for naive subsets than for memory subsets. Because the study included a small number of donors, the genetic and exposure-history diversity represented was limited. Rarefaction of sorted-subset datasets indicated incomplete sequencing despite the large sequencing depth. Pairwise subsampling led to the expectation that sequencing depth would affect the degree of clonotype sharing among donors.

Germline trimming: 2 bases from V, 0 bases from J; junction bases outside gene matches: 19. Taken from cysteine to phenylalanine, the CDR3 has 22 residues. Only the CDR3 region is kept as DNA, spanning 66 bases read in frame from base 1. Via the germline V gene (reference sequence), CDR1 is WNHNN and CDR2 SYGVQD. Sequencing input: memory CD8+ T cells sorted from blood. What the cell subset or site label conveys for this sample: CD45RO+ cells pooled with CCR7-negative TemRA cells. This sequence originates from a woman aged 25 to 45 in good health. The V and J genes are TRBV10-1 and TRBJ2-7; the central 13 bases match TRBD2. The nucleotides read TGCGCCAGCAGTGAGCCGATAACTAGGACTAGCGGGAGTATCCCATTCTCCTACGAGCAGTACTTC. This gives the protein CASSEPITRTSGSIPFSYEQYF.